The 11 T cell receptor beta chains presented below share a single source sample, sequenced in a study of PD-L1 blockade in urothelial cancer. Sequenced by immunoSEQ multiplex PCR; TCRdb stores in-frame clones only, minus some. The profile covers 58,000 or so clones, with more than 70% appearing a single time and 2.9% taken by the ten largest. The specimen comprised PBMCs, sampled around atezolizumab (anti-PD-L1) treatment. These receptors came from a man aged 50-59 years with urothelial cancer.

The rearrangement joins TRBV28 to TRBJ1-2; D not certain. The V gene lost 1 base and the J gene lost 4 bases, with 13 bases spanning the gap. The CDR3 spans 15 residues. The germline V gene encodes CDR1 MDHEN and CDR2 SYDVKM. The CDR3 sequence: CASSLYREGGYGYTF. DNA for the CDR3: TGTGCCAGCAGTTTATACCGGGAAGGAGGCTATGGCTACACCTTC.

The sample holds a few counts of this clone. This chain connects TRBV7-6 to TRBJ2-7; 12 bases align to TRBD2. The CDR3 is made up of 16 amino acids. V dropped 8 bases and J dropped 6; count of bases not matched to a gene: 14. Germline lookup yields CDR1 SGHVS and CDR2 FNYEAQ. The CDR3 loop reads CASGSLGLAGSGEQYF. The CDR3 region has the DNA TGTGCCAGCGGATCCCTGGGACTAGCGGGTTCCGGCGAGCAGTACTTC.

The genes are TRBV19 and TRBJ1-4; 8 nucleotides agree with TRBD1. This CDR3 contains 15 residues. The V and J ends lost 6 bases and 7 bases, in that order; junction bases with no gene match: 10. Germline V gives CDR1 LNHDA, CDR2 SQIVND (reference sequence). Here the CDR3 reads CASSTPRGRSEKLFF. The CDR3 region has the DNA TGTGCCAGTAGCACACCCAGGGGGCGTTCTGAAAAACTGTTTTTT.

This rearrangement joins TRBV29-1 to TRBJ2-3, with 10 bases lining up with TRBD2. The germline V gene has CDR1 SQVTM and CDR2 ANQGSEA. The CDR3 loop spans 15 amino acids. Germline trimming cut 3 bases from V and 4 bases from J; bases unmatched to any gene: 7. The CDR3 region has the DNA TGCAGCGTTGACGAAGCGGGAGGGATTGCAGATACGCAGTATTTT. Translating gives CSVDEAGGIADTQYF.

The rearrangement links TRBV28 to TRBJ2-7; TRBD2 aligns across 7 bases. Looked up from germline, CDR1 is MDHEN and CDR2 is SYDVKM. CDR3 length: 15 amino acids. Trimming removed 6 bases from V and 3 bases from J; junction bases left unmatched: 11. DNA of the CDR3: TGTGCCAGCAGCCGAGGCGGGAGTCTTTTCTACGAGCAGTACTTC. Encoded protein: CASSRGGSLFYEQYF. The variable domain in full, with the rest retrieved from reference TRBV28 and TRBJ2-7, is DVKVTQSSRYLVKRTGEKVFLECVQDMDHENMFWYRQDPGLGLRLIYFSYDVKMKEKGDIPEGYSVSREKKERFSLILESASTNQTSMYLCASSRGGSLFYEQYFGPGTRLTVT.

The chain combines TRBV7-2 with TRBJ1-5; D unresolved. The V end lost 5 bases, the J end lost 0 bases, and 11 bases lay between the germline ends. The CDR3 spans 15 residues. Germline lookup yields CDR1 SGHTA and CDR2 FQGNSA. CDR3: CASSPTGISNQPQHF. As DNA, the CDR3 is TGTGCCAGCAGCCCGACGGGGATTAGCAATCAGCCCCAGCATTTT.

The V gene is TRBV4-1, the J gene TRBJ2-6; 11 bases align to TRBD1. Germline assignment: CDR1 MGHRA and CDR2 YSYEKL. The CDR3 contains 20 residues. The V gene end was trimmed by 0 bases and the J gene end by 2 bases; junction bases not matched to a gene: 9. This chain's CDR3 is CASSQDSRTGGYTGANVLTF. CDR3 coding DNA: TGCGCCAGCAGCCAAGATTCCCGGACAGGGGGCTATACTGGGGCCAACGTCCTGACTTTC.

The chain combines TRBV28 with TRBJ1-2; D remains ambiguous. The CDR3 is made up of 14 amino acids. V gave up 1 base and J gave up 4 bases, with 10 bases separating them. The germline V gene encodes CDR1 MDHEN and CDR2 SYDVKM. The CDR3 reads CASSLFKKLYGYTF. The CDR3 DNA reads as TGTGCCAGCAGTTTATTCAAGAAACTCTATGGCTACACCTTC.

This chain uses TRBV5-1 with TRBJ2-1; weak D call: TRBD2 (7 bases). Per germline, CDR1 SGHRS and CDR2 YFSETQ. Trimming shortened V by 5 bases and J by 1 base, and 13 bases separated the two germline ends. The CDR3 contains 15 residues. CDR3 loop: CASRNSGTSYNEQFF. CDR3 nucleotide sequence: TGCGCCAGCAGGAACAGCGGGACATCCTACAATGAGCAGTTCTTC.

This clone appeared once. J is TRBJ1-1 and V is TRBV5-6; D gene uncertain. This CDR3 region has 15 residues. Germline V gene sequence: CDR1 SGHDT, CDR2 YYEEEE. Trimming removed 4 bases from V and 0 bases from J, with 13 bases in between. Here the CDR3 DNA reads TGTGCCAGCAGCGGAGCCAGTATAATGAACACTGAAGCTTTCTTT. It is translated as CASSGASIMNTEAFF.

This clone came up once. CDR3 nucleotide sequence: TGTGCCAGCAGCTTAGCCGGGACACACAAAGCTTTCTTT. This translates into CASSLAGTHKAFF. The chain carries TRBV7-9 and TRBJ1-1, with D perhaps matching TRBD1 (6 bases). The CDR3 consists of 13 residues. Trimming stripped 0 bases from V and 9 bases from J, with 11 bases between. Per germline, CDR1 SEHNR and CDR2 FQNEAQ (reference sequence).